This T cell receptor beta chain originates from a study of cytomegalovirus exposure and HLA in healthy donors. The V end lost 4 bases, the J end lost 5 bases, and 14 bases lay between the germline ends. This CDR3 is built from 14 residues. The germline V gene encodes CDR1 MRHNA and CDR2 SNTAGT. Clones were read by immunoSEQ multiplex PCR, and TCRdb kept only the in-frame ones, dropping some. Found here are approximately 160,000 clones, 70% to 90% of them singletons; the top ten hold about 2%. This clone is a singleton in its sample. These donors were members of the roughly 120-subject validation cohort, a group separate from the approximately 640-subject first cohort.

The TCR comes from a man aged 25 to 45 in good health and CMV-seropositive. The genes are TRBV6-4 and TRBJ2-5; D unresolved. Sequenced input: PBMCs. This chain's CDR3 is CASSVTNALETQYF. DNA of the CDR3: TGTGCCAGCAGTGTCACGAACGCGTTGGAGACCCAGTACTTC.